This T cell receptor (beta chain) was captured in a study of blood T cell repertoires in COVID-19. Study-level information: Samples taken during acute and convalescent COVID-19 were collected in the United States, Italy and Spain. PBMCs, B-cell-depleted T cells, or T cells were the source of the cDNA or gDNA that made up the material.

Measured with immunoSEQ multiplex PCR; TCRdb has only the in-frame clones, and not every one. The sample has about 44,000 clones, roughly 87% seen once; the top ten hold approximately 23%. Per germline, CDR1 LNHDA and CDR2 SQIVND (reference sequence). The CDR3 extends over 16 amino acids. V lost 2 bases and J lost 2, with 15 bases in between. J is TRBJ2-5 and V is TRBV19; tentatively, D is TRBD2 (6 bases). This receptor was identified in a woman aged 80 or older in a cohort sampled during active or convalescent COVID-19. The specimen sequenced was peripheral blood. The CDR3 coding sequence is TGTGCCAGTAGTATAATGGGGGGTGGGGAGCAAGAGACCCAGTACTTC. Translation gives CASSIMGGGEQETQYF.